This record concerns one T cell receptor beta chain sequence. The antigen remains undetermined. Unique molecular identifiers were built into the TCRbeta library. TCRdb ran MiXCR on the PCR reads and lists one entry per CDR3 protein. This table has about a million distinct CDR3 sequences, around 30% appearing once. This specimen belongs to a study of T-cell reconstitution after alpha-beta-depleted transplantation in children. Whole-study results and caveats: For some patients, TCRbeta diversity was high at day 60 because of recipient T cells and thymic progenitors that survived. Approximately two months post-transplant, alpha-beta T cells reportedly originated from several hundred expanded graft clones. At the one-year point after transplant, T-cell counts and TCRbeta diversity were found to come mostly from T cells that had been newly produced.

The germline gives CDR1 SGHVS, CDR2 FQNEAQ. Trimming at V came to 5 bases and at J to 8 bases, leaving 9 bases not matched to a gene. CDR3 size: 15 residues. This specimen was PBMCs, mostly from graft donor cells, taken 360 days after TCRalphabeta/CD19-depleted stem cell transplant. The chain combines TRBV7-8 with TRBJ2-1; 10 bases align to TRBD2. The sequence was obtained from a boy in the first two years of life who had a stem cell transplant for SCID, so the T cells may come from the graft donor. CDR3 sequence (DNA): TGTGCCAGCAGCCAGAGCGGGGGGGCATTGCATGAGCAGTTCTTC. It codes for CASSQSGGALHEQFF.